The clone carrying this TCR beta chain occurred a few times. Every subset had its genomic DNA shared out evenly among several immunoSEQ plates. Each PCR replicate run on unsorted PBMC took in 250 to 350 ng DNA, tens of thousands of T cell genomes. Assay used: immunoSEQ multiplex PCR; TCRdb lists only in-frame clones, some missing. The data hold 400,000 to 550,000 clones, with around 79% observed a single time. This specimen comes from a study of shared clonotypes between healthy human individuals. Looked up from germline, CDR1 is MNHEY and CDR2 is SMNVEV (reference sequence). This CDR3 contains 14 residues. The V gene lost 0 bases and the J gene lost 5 bases, with 8 bases spanning the gap. Donors were healthy HIV-negative adults without recently reported acute infections or vaccinations. Every contributor of samples was a Caucasian grown-up residing in Nashville, Tennessee.

Material: PBMCs. V is TRBV27 and J is TRBJ2-1; D not resolved. This clonotype originated in a woman between 40 and 50 years old in good health. Some clones in this sample may be carry-over from other donors' samples. The CDR3 coding sequence is TGTGCCAGCAGTTTATCCGGGCGCCACAATGAGCAGTTCTTC. As protein: CASSLSGRHNEQFF.